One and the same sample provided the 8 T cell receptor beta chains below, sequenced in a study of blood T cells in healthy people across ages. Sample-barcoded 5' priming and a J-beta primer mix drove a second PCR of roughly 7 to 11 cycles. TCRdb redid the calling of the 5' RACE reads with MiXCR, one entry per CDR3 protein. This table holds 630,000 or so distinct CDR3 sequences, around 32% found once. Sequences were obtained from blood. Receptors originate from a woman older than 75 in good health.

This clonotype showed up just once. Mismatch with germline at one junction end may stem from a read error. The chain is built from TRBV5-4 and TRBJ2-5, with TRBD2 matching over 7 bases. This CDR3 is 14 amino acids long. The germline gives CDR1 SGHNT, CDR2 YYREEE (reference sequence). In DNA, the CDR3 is TGTGCCAGCAGCCAGGGACTAAATCAAGAGACCCAGGACTTC. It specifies CASSQGLNQETQDF. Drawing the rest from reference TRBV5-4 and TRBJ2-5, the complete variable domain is ETGVTQSPTHLIKTRGQQVTLRCSSQSGHNTVSWYQQALGQGPQFIFQYYREEENGRGNFPPRFSGLQFPNYSSELNVNALELDDSALYLCASSQGLNQETQDFGPGTRLLVL.

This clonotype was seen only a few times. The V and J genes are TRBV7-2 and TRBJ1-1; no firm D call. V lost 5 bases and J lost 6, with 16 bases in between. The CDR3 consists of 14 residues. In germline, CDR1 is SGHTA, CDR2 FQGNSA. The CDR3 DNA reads TGTGCCAGCAGCCTTCGAAGTAGTCCCGCTGAAGCTTTCTTT. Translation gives CASSLRSSPAEAFF.

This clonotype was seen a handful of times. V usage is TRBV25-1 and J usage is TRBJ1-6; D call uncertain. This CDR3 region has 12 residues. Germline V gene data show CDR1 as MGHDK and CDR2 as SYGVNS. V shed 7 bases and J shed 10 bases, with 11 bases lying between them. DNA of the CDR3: TGTGCCAGCACCACGGCTGGATCACCCCTCCACTTT. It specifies CASTTAGSPLHF. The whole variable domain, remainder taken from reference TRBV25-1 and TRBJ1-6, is EADIYQTPRYLVIGTGKKITLECSQTMGHDKMYWYQQDPGMELHLIHYSYGVNSTEKGDLSSESTVSRIRTEHFPLTLESARPSHTSQYLCASTTAGSPLHFGNGTRLTVT.

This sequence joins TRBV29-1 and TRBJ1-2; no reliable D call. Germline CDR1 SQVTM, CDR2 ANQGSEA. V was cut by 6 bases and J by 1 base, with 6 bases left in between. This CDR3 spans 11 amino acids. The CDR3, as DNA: TGCAGCGTGGGCTATAACTATGGCTACACCTTC. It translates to CSVGYNYGYTF. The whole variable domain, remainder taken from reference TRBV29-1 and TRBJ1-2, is SAVISQKPSRDICQRGTSLTIQCQVDSQVTMMFWYRQQPGQSLTLIATANQGSEATYESGFVIDKFPISRPNLTFSTLTVSNMSPEDSSIYLCSVGYNYGYTFGSGTRLTVV.

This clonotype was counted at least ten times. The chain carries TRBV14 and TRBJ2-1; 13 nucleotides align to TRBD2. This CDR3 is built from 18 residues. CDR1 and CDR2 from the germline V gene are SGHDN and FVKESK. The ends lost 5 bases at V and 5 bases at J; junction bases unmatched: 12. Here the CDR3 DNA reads TGTGCCAGCAGCTTGAGTGAAGGACTAGCGGGGGCCGACAATGAGCAGTTCTTC. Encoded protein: CASSLSEGLAGADNEQFF. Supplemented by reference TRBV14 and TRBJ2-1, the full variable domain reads EAGVTQFPSHSVIEKGQTVTLRCDPISGHDNLYWYRRVMGKEIKFLLHFVKESKQDESGMPNNRFLAERTGGTYSTLKVQPAELEDSGVYFCASSLSEGLAGADNEQFFGPGTRLTVL.

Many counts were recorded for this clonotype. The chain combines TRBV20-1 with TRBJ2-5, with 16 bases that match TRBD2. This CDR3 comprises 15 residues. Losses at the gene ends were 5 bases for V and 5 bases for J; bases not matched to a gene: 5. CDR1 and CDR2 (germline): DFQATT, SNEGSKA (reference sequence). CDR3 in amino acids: CSAGTSGGAGETQYF. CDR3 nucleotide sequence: TGCAGTGCTGGGACTAGCGGGGGGGCCGGGGAGACCCAGTACTTC.

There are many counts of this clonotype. CDR3 in amino acids: CSADSRGDEQFF. For the CDR3, the DNA is TGCAGTGCCGACTCTAGAGGTGATGAGCAGTTCTTC. The rearrangement joins TRBV20-1 to TRBJ2-1; no firm D call. The CDR3 has 12 residues. Trimming removed 6 bases from V and 8 bases from J, with 14 bases in between. Germline assignment: CDR1 DFQATT and CDR2 SNEGSKA (reference sequence).

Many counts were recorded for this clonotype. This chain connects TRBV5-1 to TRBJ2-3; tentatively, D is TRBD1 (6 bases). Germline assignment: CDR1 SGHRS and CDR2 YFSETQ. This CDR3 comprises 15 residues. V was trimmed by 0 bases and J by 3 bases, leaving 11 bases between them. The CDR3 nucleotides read TGCGCCAGCAGCTTGGTACAGGGAAGGACAGATACGCAGTATTTT. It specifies CASSLVQGRTDTQYF. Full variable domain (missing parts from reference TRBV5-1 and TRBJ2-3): KAGVTQTPRYLIKTRGQQVTLSCSPISGHRSVSWYQQTPGQGLQFLFEYFSETQRNKGNFPGRFSGRQFSNSRSEMNVSTLELGDSALYLCASSLVQGRTDTQYFGPGTRLTVL.